The rows below give T cell receptor beta chains drawn from one sample of a study of cytomegalovirus exposure and HLA in healthy donors. TCRdb's table, derived via immunoSEQ multiplex PCR, lists solely in-frame clones and lacks some. This sample has around 190,000 clones, with roughly four fifths found just once. Sequenced input: PBMCs. All receptors come from a man aged 40-55 years in good health and CMV-seropositive. Each CDR3 is given with its conserved first and last residue. The D gene is left open where the match is weak. Some rows have no size entry. The others give once, few or many, or a class for an expanded clone.

TGTGCCAGCAGCTTAGAAGCGGGGGGGAACACCGGGGAGCTGTTTTTT,CASSLEAGGNTGELFF,TRBV7-9,TRBD2,once,TRBJ2-2
TGTGCCAGCAGTAAACAGGGTATTAATGAAAAACTGTTTTTT,CASSKQGINEKLFF,TRBV28,.,.,TRBJ1-4
TGTGCCAGCAGCCTCACAGCGGGGGCGGGCGAGCAGTACTTC,CASSLTAGAGEQYF,TRBV7-7,TRBD2,.,TRBJ2-7
TGTGCCAGCAGCGTAGGGACTAGCGGGGTAGGGGATACGCAGTATTTT,CASSVGTSGVGDTQYF,TRBV9,TRBD2,.,TRBJ2-3
TGCGCCAGCAGCCAAGGTGGAGGGAATTACAATGAGCAGTTCTTC,CASSQGGGNYNEQFF,TRBV4-3,.,few,TRBJ2-1
TGTGCCAGCAGCTCGGGAGGAGTTCAGCCCCAGCATTTT,CASSSGGVQPQHF,TRBV5-4,.,.,TRBJ1-5
TGTGCCAGCAGCGCGCGACTAGCGGGATACAATGAGCAGTTCTTC,CASSARLAGYNEQFF,TRBV9,TRBD2,.,TRBJ2-1
TGTGCCAGCAGCGACTTCTACGAGCAGTACTTC,CASSDFYEQYF,TRBV5-4,.,few,TRBJ2-7
TGCGCCAGCAGCCCCCTGGGGGGCCGGGAGGGCACCGGGGAGCTGTTTTTT,CASSPLGGREGTGELFF,TRBV5-1,TRBD2,few,TRBJ2-2
TGTGCCAGCAGCTTAGGTCGGGGGGCCACGAACACCGGGGAGCTGTTTTTT,CASSLGRGATNTGELFF,TRBV13,.,.,TRBJ2-2
TGTGCCATCAGTGGCAGGGAAGCCGATCAGCCCCAGCATTTT,CAISGREADQPQHF,TRBV10-3,.,.,TRBJ1-5
TGTGCCAGCAGTGAAGGAGTAGAGACCCAGTACTTC,CASSEGVETQYF,TRBV2,.,.,TRBJ2-5
TGTGCCAGCAGCTTGCAGGGAAGCTATGGCTACACCTTC,CASSLQGSYGYTF,TRBV5-5,.,.,TRBJ1-2
TGTGCCAGCAGCCAACAGTTTGGTTATGGCTACACCTTC,CASSQQFGYGYTF,TRBV14,.,.,TRBJ1-2
TGTGCCACCAGCGACAGGGGAGAGACCCAGTACTTC,CATSDRGETQYF,TRBV15,TRBD1,.,TRBJ2-5
TGCGCCAGCAGCCAAGGTTGGTCCAGGAGGTACCAAGAGACCCAGTACTTC,CASSQGWSRRYQETQYF,TRBV4-1,.,.,TRBJ2-5
TGTGCCAGTAGTATACGACAGCCCAATGAGCAGTTCTTC,CASSIRQPNEQFF,TRBV19,.,.,TRBJ2-1
TGTGCCAGCAGGCCGGTGGCGGGCGGGGAGCTGTTTTTT,CASRPVAGGELFF,TRBV5-6,.,.,TRBJ2-2
TGTGCCAGCAGCCCGGGACAGACGGTTTTTGAAAAACTGTTTTTT,CASSPGQTVFEKLFF,TRBV2,TRBD1,few,TRBJ1-4
TGTGCCAGCAGCCACCTTGTACTAGCAGTAAACAATGAGCAGTTCTTC,CASSHLVLAVNNEQFF,TRBV7-8,.,.,TRBJ2-1
TGTGCCAGCAGTGAAGACGGGGGGGCCTGGAATTTGGATACGCAGTATTTT,CASSEDGGAWNLDTQYF,TRBV2,TRBD2,.,TRBJ2-3
TGTGCCAGCAGTGACGACAGTTTTAGGCAGCCCCAGCATTTT,CASSDDSFRQPQHF,TRBV6-1,.,once,TRBJ1-5
TGTGCCAGCGCCGACAGACTTTACGAGCAGTACTTC,CASADRLYEQYF,TRBV6-6,.,.,TRBJ2-7
TGTGCCAGCAGCCTTCTTCAGGGGAATCAGCCCCAGCATTTT,CASSLLQGNQPQHF,TRBV5-5,.,.,TRBJ1-5
TGTGCCAGCTCACCAGTCTCAGGGGAAGAGACCCAGTACTTC,CASSPVSGEETQYF,TRBV18,.,once,TRBJ2-5
TGTGCCAGCTCACGGGCAGGGACTTACACCGGGGAGCTGTTTTTT,CASSRAGTYTGELFF,TRBV18,.,once,TRBJ2-2
TGCGCCAGCAGCTTGAGCGGGATACAGTCTTTCAATGAGCAGTTCTTC,CASSLSGIQSFNEQFF,TRBV5-1,TRBD2,.,TRBJ2-1
TGTGCCAGCAGTGGACCGACAGGGGGCCTCACAGATACGCAGTATTTT,CASSGPTGGLTDTQYF,TRBV2,TRBD1,.,TRBJ2-3
TGTGCCAGCAGCTTAGTGGGGACTAGCTGGGCAGATACGCAGTATTTT,CASSLVGTSWADTQYF,TRBV11-2,TRBD2,.,TRBJ2-3
TGTGCCAGTAGTCCGCGGACTAGCGGGGGCACAGATACGCAGTATTTT,CASSPRTSGGTDTQYF,TRBV19,TRBD2,few,TRBJ2-3
TGTGCCAGCAGCTCACCTACTAGCTACCCCGGGGAGCTGTTTTTT,CASSSPTSYPGELFF,TRBV6-1,.,.,TRBJ2-2
TGCAGCGACTCCGGGACAGGGGTCCACAATGAGCAGTTCTTC,CSDSGTGVHNEQFF,TRBV29-1,TRBD1,.,TRBJ2-1
TGTGCCAGCAGCTTGAAACTAGCGGAAGAGACCCAGTACTTC,CASSLKLAEETQYF,TRBV5-4,TRBD2,.,TRBJ2-5
TGTGCCATCAGTGGGGTGGGCCCTGGGGAAGCTTTCTTT,CAISGVGPGEAFF,TRBV10-3,.,.,TRBJ1-1
TGTGCCAGCAGTTTATCGATCTTAGCTGAGCAGTTCTTC,CASSLSILAEQFF,TRBV27,.,.,TRBJ2-1
TGTGCCAGCAGCAGAGGGACTAGACTATCCTACGAGCAGTACTTC,CASSRGTRLSYEQYF,TRBV9,TRBD2,.,TRBJ2-7
TGTGCCAGCAGCTACCAGGGAATCAATCAGCCCCAGCATTTT,CASSYQGINQPQHF,TRBV5-7,.,.,TRBJ1-5
TGTGCCAGCAGCTTATGGGGGACAGGGACTGGAAACACCATATATTTT,CASSLWGTGTGNTIYF,TRBV7-2,TRBD1,.,TRBJ1-3
TGTGCCAGCAGGTCTCAGGGGGCCTACGAGCAGTACTTC,CASRSQGAYEQYF,TRBV5-6,TRBD1,few,TRBJ2-7
TGTGCCAGCAGCGTCAGCTATGGTAGCGGGGGGGTCACTCAAGAGACCCAGTACTTC,CASSVSYGSGGVTQETQYF,TRBV9,TRBD2,.,TRBJ2-5
TGTGCCAGCTCACCAAGTGGGACTAGGTTCTCCTACGAGCAGTACTTC,CASSPSGTRFSYEQYF,TRBV18,TRBD2,few,TRBJ2-7
TGTGCCAGCAGCGAAGCTAGATCCTACAATGAGCAGTTCTTC,CASSEARSYNEQFF,TRBV25-1,.,.,TRBJ2-1
TGCGCCAGCAGGGGGACAGGGAACAATGAGCAGTTCTTC,CASRGTGNNEQFF,TRBV5-1,TRBD1,.,TRBJ2-1
TGCGCCAGCAGTGCGGGACAGGCCGCGATCGAGCAGTACTTC,CASSAGQAAIEQYF,TRBV10-2,TRBD1,.,TRBJ2-7
TGTGCCAGCAGCGTAGAGGGCCAGGGGAAGGGTTGGGCTGGCTACACCTTC,CASSVEGQGKGWAGYTF,TRBV9,.,.,TRBJ1-2
TGCGCCAGCAGTCAATCCAAGGGGCTAGCGGGTATCACAGATACGCAGTATTTT,CASSQSKGLAGITDTQYF,TRBV23-1,TRBD2,.,TRBJ2-3
TGTGCCAGCAGCTTCATGTTGAGCTCTGGAAACACCATATATTTT,CASSFMLSSGNTIYF,TRBV5-8,.,.,TRBJ1-3
TGTGCCACCAGCAGAGATCCAAGGGGAAATGCTGGAAACACCATATATTTT,CATSRDPRGNAGNTIYF,TRBV15,.,few,TRBJ1-3
TGTGCCAGCAGTGCCACAGGGGATGAGCAGTTCTTC,CASSATGDEQFF,TRBV27,TRBD1,.,TRBJ2-1
TGTGCCAGCAGCCCCCGTAGTTCTGGAAACACCATATATTTT,CASSPRSSGNTIYF,TRBV9,.,.,TRBJ1-3
TGTGCCAGCACCCCGCCAGACAGGGGAACTGAAGCTTTCTTT,CASTPPDRGTEAFF,TRBV28,TRBD1,few,TRBJ1-1
TGTGCCAGCAGCCGGGACTTAGGTACGCAGTATTTT,CASSRDLGTQYF,TRBV7-2,.,.,TRBJ2-3
TGTGCCAGCAGTGAATGGGCCGGCAGTATGAACACTGAAGCTTTCTTT,CASSEWAGSMNTEAFF,TRBV6-1,.,.,TRBJ1-1